Below are 20 T cell receptor beta chains sequenced from a single sample in a study of cytomegalovirus exposure and HLA in healthy donors. The PCR made use of 60 Vbeta and 13 Jbeta primers. Assay used: immunoSEQ multiplex PCR; TCRdb lists only in-frame clones, some missing. The sample yields 130,000 or so clones, of which the top ten take up approximately 1.6%. The sequenced sample was PBMCs. The source of these receptors is a woman aged 40 to 49 in good health and CMV-seropositive.

The chain couples TRBV20-1 to TRBJ1-2; no definite D call. Germline assignment: CDR1 DFQATT and CDR2 SNEGSKA (reference sequence). Trimming stripped 3 bases from V and 6 bases from J, with 8 bases between. CDR3 length: 11 amino acids. The CDR3 nucleotides are TGCAGTGCTAGTTTCGGGAATGGCTACACCTTC. As protein: CSASFGNGYTF.

The chain uses TRBV27 and TRBJ1-1; 7 bases align to TRBD1. V was pared by 6 bases and J by 1 base, with 5 bases of the junction left unmatched. The length of the CDR3 is 14 residues. Germline V gene lookup returns CDR1 MNHEY and CDR2 SMNVEV (reference sequence). The CDR3 loop is CASSRDRENTEAFF. In DNA form, the CDR3 reads TGTGCCAGCAGCCGGGACAGAGAGAACACTGAAGCTTTCTTT.

The chain couples TRBV30 to TRBJ1-2; tentative D call: TRBD1 (5 bases). The CDR3 loop spans 13 amino acids. Per germline, CDR1 GTSNPN and CDR2 SVGIG (reference sequence). V shed 2 bases and J shed 5 bases, with 12 bases lying between them. The CDR3 nucleotides are TGTGCCTGGAGTTGGAAGGGGAGGTATGGCTACACCTTC. Encoded protein: CAWSWKGRYGYTF.

The V call is TRBV7-9, the J call TRBJ2-3, with D perhaps matching TRBD2 (6 bases). CDR3 length: 13 amino acids. V was pared by 10 bases and J by 5 bases, with 16 bases between. Per the germline V gene, CDR1 is SEHNR and CDR2 is FQNEAQ (reference sequence). CDR3 nucleotide sequence: TGTGCCACCAGGCATAAAGCGGGAGATACGCAGTATTTT. Translated: CATRHKAGDTQYF.

The chain is built from TRBV23-1 and TRBJ1-1, with D perhaps TRBD1 (6 bases). TRBV23-1 is marked as an open reading frame, function uncertain. The CDR3 runs 16 residues. V lost 4 bases and J 1 base, leaving 16 bases between the germline ends. The CDR3, as DNA: TGCGCCAGCAGTCCCTCCACCAGGGGTAGGAACACTGAAGCTTTCTTT. As protein: CASSPSTRGRNTEAFF.

V is TRBV6-1 and J is TRBJ2-2; 7 bases line up with TRBD1. Germline V gives CDR1 MNHNS, CDR2 SASEGT. This CDR3 spans 15 amino acids. V dropped 6 bases and J dropped 4; count of bases not matched to a gene: 8. CDR3 coding DNA: TGTGCCAGCAGCCTACAGGGGCCGGCCACCGGGGAGCTGTTTTTT. Translation: CASSLQGPATGELFF.

The chain employs TRBV14 and TRBJ2-7; D gene ambiguous. Trimming stripped 3 bases from V and 4 bases from J, with 7 bases between. The CDR3 is 12 residues long. Germline V gene lookup returns CDR1 SGHDN and CDR2 FVKESK. CDR3 loop: CASSQYRYEQYF. In DNA, the CDR3 is TGTGCCAGCAGCCAGTACAGATACGAGCAGTACTTC.

V is TRBV21-1 and J is TRBJ1-1; TRBD1, the table's D call, lacks a check against the DNA. TRBV21-1 represents a pseudogene. The length of the CDR3 is 15 residues. This CDR3 is CAASPYRGLGTEAFF. The CDR3 DNA reads TGTGCAGCCTCACCCTACAGGGGGCTGGGCACTGAAGCTTTCTTT.

The CDR3 DNA is TGTGCCAGCAGCGACGGGACTCTTAGAGGCTACACCTTC. This translates into CASSDGTLRGYTF. The chain recombines TRBV28 with TRBJ1-2; possibly TRBD1 for D (5 bases). The CDR3 has 13 amino acids. V was clipped by 6 bases and J by 8 bases, with 16 bases between them. CDR1 and CDR2 (germline): MDHEN, SYDVKM.

This chain links TRBV7-8 with TRBJ2-7; 9 positions match TRBD1. The V and J ends lost 5 bases and 7 bases, in that order; junction bases with no gene match: 15. The CDR3 is 16 residues long. Germline V gives CDR1 SGHVS, CDR2 FQNEAQ. CDR3 bases: TGTGCCAGCAGCCCTTTCCTCCGACAGGGGGAAGGGGAGCAGTACTTC. This gives the protein CASSPFLRQGEGEQYF.

This chain connects TRBV15 to TRBJ2-7; no firm D call. The germline gives CDR1 LNHNV, CDR2 YYDKDF (reference sequence). The CDR3 loop spans 13 amino acids. V was trimmed by 0 bases and J by 1 base, leaving 4 bases between them. The CDR3 is CATSRDRSYEQYF. Here the CDR3 DNA reads TGTGCCACCAGCAGAGATAGATCCTACGAGCAGTACTTC.

V and J are TRBV2 and TRBJ1-4; 8 nucleotides match TRBD1. V was clipped by 3 bases and J by 2 bases; unmatched bases: 17. CDR3 length equals 20 residues. Germline values: CDR1 SNHLY, CDR2 FYNNEI. CDR3 nucleotides: TGTGCCAGCAGTGACATGAGGGACAGGATCACCAATTATACTAATGAAAAACTGTTTTTT. Protein sequence: CASSDMRDRITNYTNEKLFF.

The rearrangement uses TRBV7-8 and TRBJ1-1; D is perhaps TRBD1 (6 bases). The CDR3 length is 17 residues. The germline CDR1 and CDR2 sequences are SGHVS and FQNEAQ. Trimming took off 5 bases at V and 4 bases at J, with 23 bases between the two ends. For the CDR3, the DNA is TGTGCCAGCAGCCGTATGACTCCGGGACATCTTTCCACTGAAGCTTTCTTT. Protein sequence: CASSRMTPGHLSTEAFF. The full variable domain, its missing parts supplied by reference TRBV7-8 and TRBJ1-1, is GAGVSQSPRYKVAKRGQDVALRCDPISGHVSLFWYQQALGQGPEFLTYFQNEAQLDKSGLPSDRFFAERPEGSVSTLKIQRTQQEDSAVYLCASSRMTPGHLSTEAFFGQGTRLTVV.

V usage is TRBV10-3 and J usage is TRBJ2-1; the match to TRBD1 covers 10 bases. Germline assignment: CDR1 ENHRY and CDR2 SYGVKD. The V gene end was trimmed by 3 bases and the J gene end by 4 bases; junction bases not matched to a gene: 3. This CDR3 has 15 amino acids. Here the CDR3 DNA reads TGTGCCATCAGTGACCCGGGACAGGGGTACAATGAGCAGTTCTTC. Translating it yields CAISDPGQGYNEQFF.

The CDR3 nucleotides are TGTGCCAGCAGCGTAGCGGCTAGCGGAACCGCCGGGGAGCTGTTTTTT. Its protein product is CASSVAASGTAGELFF. The chain combines TRBV9 with TRBJ2-2, with 7 bases that match TRBD2. With 0 bases clipped from V and 6 bases from J, the junction kept 8 bases outside the gene matches. The CDR3 length is 16 residues. In germline, CDR1 is SGDLS, CDR2 YYNGEE.

The V gene is TRBV7-9, the J gene TRBJ1-4; D is unclear. The CDR3 sequence is 14 residues long. Trimming took 5 bases from V and 10 from J, leaving 17 bases between them. Germline V lookup: CDR1 SEHNR, CDR2 FQNEAQ (reference sequence). Here the CDR3 DNA reads TGTGCCAGCAGCACCCCCAGCGGGGTGAGAAAACTGTTTTTT. This sequence encodes CASSTPSGVRKLFF.

The chain links TRBV5-6 to TRBJ2-1; the match to TRBD2 covers 13 bases. Unmatched junction bases numbered 9, after V lost 1 base and J lost 8 bases. CDR1 and CDR2 from the germline V gene are SGHDT and YYEEEE. The length of the CDR3 is 17 residues. The CDR3 region has the DNA TGTGCCAGCAGCTTGCCCGGACTAGCGGGAGTGGTCGATGAGCAGTTCTTC. Protein sequence: CASSLPGLAGVVDEQFF.

The chain joins TRBV9 to TRBJ2-3; D possibly corresponds to TRBD1 (6 bases). The CDR3 is made up of 15 amino acids. The V gene's germline CDR1 is SGDLS and CDR2 YYNGEE. The V end lost 1 base, the J end lost 2 bases, and 11 bases lay between the germline ends. CDR3 sequence (DNA): TGTGCCAGCAGCGTAACAGGGTTGGTCACAGATACGCAGTATTTT. Its translation is CASSVTGLVTDTQYF.

The chain carries TRBV27 and TRBJ2-1, with 10 nucleotides matching TRBD2. The J segment lost 5 bases and the V segment lost 6 bases, leaving 7 bases of the junction unmatched. CDR3 length: 15 amino acids. Germline V gene data show CDR1 as MNHEY and CDR2 as SMNVEV (reference sequence). This CDR3 is CASSGRTSGNNEQFF. The DNA of the CDR3 is TGTGCCAGCAGCGGACGGACTAGCGGAAACAATGAGCAGTTCTTC.

V and J are TRBV4-1 and TRBJ2-3, with a possible D match to TRBD1 (7 bases). V lost 0 bases and J lost 6, with 16 bases in between. The germline gives CDR1 MGHRA, CDR2 YSYEKL. The length of the CDR3 is 16 residues. The CDR3 nucleotides read TGCGCCAGCAGCCAAGAAGGGGGCCGGGGGTTGGATACGCAGTATTTT. Translated, it gives CASSQEGGRGLDTQYF.